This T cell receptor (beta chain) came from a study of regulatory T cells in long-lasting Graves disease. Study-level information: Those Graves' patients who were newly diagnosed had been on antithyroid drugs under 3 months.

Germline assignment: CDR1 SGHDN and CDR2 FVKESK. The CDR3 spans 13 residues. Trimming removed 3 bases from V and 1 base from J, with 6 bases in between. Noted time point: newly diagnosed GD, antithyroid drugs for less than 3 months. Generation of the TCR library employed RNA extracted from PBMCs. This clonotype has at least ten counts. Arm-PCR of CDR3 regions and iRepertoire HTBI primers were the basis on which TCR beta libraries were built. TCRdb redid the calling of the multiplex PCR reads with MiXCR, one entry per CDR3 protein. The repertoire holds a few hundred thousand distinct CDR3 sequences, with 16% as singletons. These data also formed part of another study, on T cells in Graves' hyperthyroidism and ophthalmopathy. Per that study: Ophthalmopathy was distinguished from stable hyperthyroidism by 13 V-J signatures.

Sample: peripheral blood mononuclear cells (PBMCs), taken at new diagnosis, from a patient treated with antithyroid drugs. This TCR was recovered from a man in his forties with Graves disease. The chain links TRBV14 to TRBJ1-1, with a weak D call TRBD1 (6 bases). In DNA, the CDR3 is TGTGCCAGCAGCCAGGACAGGAACACTGAAGCTTTCTTT. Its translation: CASSQDRNTEAFF.